This is a list of T cell receptor beta chains from one sample in a study of regulatory T cells in long-lasting Graves disease. TCRdb itself ran the multiplex PCR reads through MiXCR, one entry per CDR3 protein. The sample includes some 350,000 distinct CDR3 sequences, roughly 17% of them seen just once. These records were also assigned to another study, of T cells in Graves' hyperthyroidism and ophthalmopathy.

The specimen comprised peripheral blood mononuclear cells (PBMCs), sampled at new diagnosis, from a patient treated with antithyroid drugs. The receptor source for this set is a woman under 30 with Graves disease. Both conserved end residues are part of each CDR3. A D gene is named only where the DNA matches it firmly. Clone size appears in some rows only: once, few, many, or a class for an expanded clone.

J gene	V gene	D gene	clone size	CDR3 protein	CDR3 DNA
TRBJ1-4	TRBV20-1	TRBD1	many	CSARQGRGEKLFF	TGCAGTGCCCGACAGGGTAGGGGTGAAAAACTGTTTTTT
TRBJ2-7	TRBV18	TRBD1	many	CASSSRDRGPYEQYF	TGTGCCAGCTCAAGCCGGGACAGGGGGCCCTACGAGCAGTACTTC
TRBJ2-6	TRBV4-2	TRBD2	few	CASSRGGTGANVLTF	TGTGCCAGCAGCCGGGGGGGGACTGGGGCCAACGTCCTGACTTTC
TRBJ2-3	TRBV20-1	-	-	CSAVIMDTQYF	TGCAGTGCTGTTATCATGGATACGCAGTATTTT
TRBJ1-5	TRBV10-2	-	-	CASSELGGGNQPQHF	TGCGCCAGCAGTGAGTTAGGCGGGGGGAATCAGCCCCAGCATTTT
TRBJ2-5	TRBV7-3	-	many	CASSLIGEPGETQYF	TGTGCCAGCAGCTTAATCGGGGAGCCCGGGGAGACCCAGTACTTC
TRBJ1-5	TRBV6-1	-	few	CASSERGGLSQPQHF	TGTGCCAGCAGTGAAAGGGGGGGGTTGTCTCAGCCCCAGCATTTT
TRBJ2-2	TRBV5-1	-	many	CASREQGSNTGELFF	TGCGCCAGCAGAGAACAGGGATCAAACACCGGGGAGCTGTTTTTT
TRBJ2-3	TRBV14	-	-	CASSIRRWGLQDTQYF	TGTGCCAGCAGCATCCGGCGGTGGGGGCTTCAGGATACGCAGTATTTT
TRBJ2-7	TRBV20-1	-	many	CSASGVAREQYF	TGCAGTGCTAGTGGGGTAGCCCGCGAGCAGTACTTC
TRBJ2-3	TRBV5-1	TRBD1	many	CASRPGQNTDTQYF	TGCGCCAGCAGGCCGGGACAGAACACAGATACGCAGTATTTT
TRBJ2-7	TRBV10-1	-	many	CASSDGWEQYF	TGCGCCAGCAGCGATGGTTGGGAGCAGTACTTC
TRBJ2-7	TRBV29-1	-	few	CSVLAPTYEQYF	TGCAGCGTTTTGGCACCGACCTACGAGCAGTACTTC
TRBJ2-1	TRBV13	-	-	CASSSTGGPDEQFF	TGTGCCAGCAGCTCAACCGGAGGTCCCGATGAGCAGTTCTTC
TRBJ2-7	TRBV13	-	many	CASSLPDEQYF	TGTGCCAGCAGCCTCCCCGACGAGCAGTACTTC
TRBJ2-7	TRBV30	TRBD1	many	CAWSRDSGYYEQYF	TGTGCCTGGAGTAGGGACAGTGGGTACTACGAGCAGTACTTC
TRBJ1-3	TRBV6-1	-	few	CASGRASGNTIYF	TGTGCCAGCGGGCGGGCTTCCGGAAACACCATATATTTT
TRBJ2-3	TRBV20-1	TRBD2	many	CSATRLAGEQVDTQYF	TGCAGTGCTACCCGACTAGCGGGGGAGCAGGTAGATACGCAGTATTTT
TRBJ2-7	TRBV4-1	-	-	CASSQVGSSYEQYF	TGCGCCAGCAGCCAAGTCGGTAGCTCCTACGAGCAGTACTTC
TRBJ2-5	TRBV7-2	TRBD1	many	CASSRDRWEETQYF	TGTGCCAGCAGCAGGGACAGATGGGAAGAGACCCAGTACTTC